These 24 T cell receptor beta chains were all obtained from the same sample, sequenced in a study of blood T cell repertoires in COVID-19. The protocol was immunoSEQ multiplex PCR, while the TCRdb copy is restricted to in-frame clones and leaves out a portion. The sample yields about 140,000 clones, 76% seen once. Sequencing input: peripheral blood. The receptors come from a woman of 80 years or more with active or convalescent COVID-19.

This sequence joins TRBV18 and TRBJ1-1; D might be TRBD1 (5 bases). The V gene lost 6 bases and the J gene lost 5 bases, with 13 bases spanning the gap. The CDR3 contains 13 residues. Germline lookup yields CDR1 KGHSH and CDR2 LQKENI. CDR3 amino acids: CASSQGKGTEAFF. The CDR3 coding sequence is TGTGCCAGCTCCCAAGGAAAGGGGACTGAAGCTTTCTTT.

The chain combines TRBV6-5 with TRBJ2-5, with D perhaps matching TRBD2 (6 bases). Trimming left V 6 bases short and J 5 bases short, with 16 bases between. Germline CDR1 MNHEY, CDR2 SVGAGI. This CDR3 contains 14 residues. The CDR3: CASRAGWAEETQYF. Written as DNA, the CDR3 is TGTGCCAGCAGGGCGGGGTGGGCGGAGGAGACCCAGTACTTC.

The chain uses TRBV12-5 and TRBJ1-5, with TRBD1 as a possible D gene (5 bases). Trimming stripped 5 bases from V and 6 bases from J, with 17 bases between. Per the germline V gene, CDR1 is LGHNT and CDR2 is FRNRAP. CDR3 length: 15 amino acids. CDR3 loop: CASGPPSGLPQPQHF. CDR3 DNA sequence: TGTGCTAGTGGTCCCCCCTCAGGGCTGCCTCAGCCCCAGCATTTT.

The chain is built from TRBV2 and TRBJ2-5, with D possibly matching TRBD1 (6 bases). CDR3 length: 15 residues. Per germline, CDR1 SNHLY and CDR2 FYNNEI. V was shortened by 5 bases and J by 5 bases, with 18 bases between the two germline ends. The CDR3 coding sequence is TGTGCCAGCAGTTCTACAGGGATAGCCTGGGAGACCCAGTACTTC. Its translation is CASSSTGIAWETQYF.

This clone showed up just a few times. The rearrangement uses TRBV7-9 and TRBJ1-1; possible D gene TRBD1, 6 bases. Germline V gene sequence: CDR1 SEHNR, CDR2 FQNEAQ (reference sequence). The V end was cut by 3 bases, the J end by 3 bases, with 17 bases between. CDR3 length equals 16 residues. The CDR3 loop is CASSLYRGARHTEAFF. CDR3 bases: TGTGCCAGCAGCTTGTACCGGGGGGCCCGGCACACTGAAGCTTTCTTT. Together with reference TRBV7-9 and TRBJ1-1, the CDR3 gives the full variable domain: DTGVSQNPRHKITKRGQNVTFRCDPISEHNRLYWYRQTLGQGPEFLTYFQNEAQLEKSRLLSDRFSAERPKGSFSTLEIQRTEQGDSAMYLCASSLYRGARHTEAFFGQGTRLTVV.

V and J are TRBV12-3 or TRBV12-4 and TRBJ1-2; D remains ambiguous. V lost 4 bases, J lost 8 bases, and 14 bases lay in between. The CDR3 runs 13 residues. The CDR3, as DNA: TGTGCCAGCAGTTACCGGGATCTGCGAGGCTACACCTTC. Protein sequence: CASSYRDLRGYTF.

This chain joins TRBV7-2 and TRBJ1-5, with D perhaps matching TRBD1 (6 bases). This CDR3 has 15 residues. The V end was cut by 0 bases, the J end by 7 bases, with 13 bases between. Germline V CDR1 and CDR2: SGHTA, FQGNSA. The CDR3 sequence: CASSLAFARGQPQHF. The CDR3 DNA follows: TGTGCCAGCAGCTTAGCGTTCGCCAGGGGCCAGCCCCAGCATTTT.

This chain connects TRBV6-4 to TRBJ2-3, with D hard to call. Trimming removed 5 bases at V and 2 bases at J, with 8 bases between. CDR3 length: 13 residues. Germline V gene sequence: CDR1 MRHNA, CDR2 SNTAGT. The CDR3 sequence: CASSPTNTDTQYF. The CDR3 nucleotides read TGTGCCAGCAGTCCAACAAACACAGATACGCAGTATTTT.

The chain joins TRBV5-1 to TRBJ2-7; 10 bases agree with TRBD1. CDR1 SGHRS and CDR2 YFSETQ come from the germline V gene. The J segment lost 5 bases and the V segment lost 7 bases, leaving 6 bases of the junction unmatched. The CDR3 runs to 13 residues. The CDR3 region is CASGGGTGDEQYF. CDR3 in DNA: TGCGCCAGCGGCGGTGGGACAGGGGACGAGCAGTACTTC.

This clone turned up a few times. This chain connects TRBV10-3 to TRBJ2-5; TRBD1 matches at 7 bases. V lost 2 bases to trimming and J lost 5 bases; unmatched junction nucleotides: 2. The CDR3 loop spans 13 amino acids. Germline V gene sequence: CDR1 ENHRY, CDR2 SYGVKD. CDR3 coding DNA: TGTGCCATCAGTGAGAGAGGGGGCGAGACCCAGTACTTC. Its translation: CAISERGGETQYF.

The chain couples TRBV6-6 to TRBJ2-7; 9 bases fit TRBD1. With 2 bases clipped from V and 3 bases from J, the junction kept 5 bases outside the gene matches. The CDR3 has 15 amino acids. Germline lookup yields CDR1 MNHNY and CDR2 SVGAGI (reference sequence). Here the CDR3 reads CASSYQQGAIYEQYF. The CDR3 DNA sequence: TGTGCCAGCAGTTACCAACAGGGGGCCATCTACGAGCAGTACTTC.

The V and J genes are TRBV19 and TRBJ1-3; D not certain. V gave up 3 bases and J gave up 0 bases, with 12 bases separating them. The germline V gene has CDR1 LNHDA and CDR2 SQIVND (reference sequence). The CDR3 totals 16 residues. The CDR3 bases are TGTGCCAGTAGTATCGTGGACTTTGGCTCTGGAAACACCATATATTTT. Amino acids: CASSIVDFGSGNTIYF.

This chain joins TRBV3-1 (or the pseudogene TRBV3-2) and TRBJ1-1, with TRBD1 as a possible D gene (5 bases). The CDR3 runs to 14 residues. Trimming removed 0 bases from V and 6 bases from J, with 11 bases in between. Germline V gene sequence: CDR1 LGHDT, CDR2 YNNKEL (reference sequence). This CDR3 reads CASSQDRGSPEAFF. Here the CDR3 DNA reads TGTGCCAGCAGCCAAGACCGGGGGTCTCCTGAAGCTTTCTTT.

The CDR3 nucleotides are TGTGCCAGCAGTAAGGTTACCGGGAAGGGGGATGAAAAACTGTTTTTT. As protein: CASSKVTGKGDEKLFF. The chain has TRBV25-1 and TRBJ1-4, with D tentatively TRBD1 (6 bases). The CDR3 is made up of 16 amino acids. Trimming took 5 bases from V and 6 from J, leaving 19 bases between them. Per the germline V gene, CDR1 is MGHDK and CDR2 is SYGVNS.

This clone was picked up a small number of times. V usage is TRBV12-3 or TRBV12-4 and J usage is TRBJ1-2; TRBD1 agrees at 7 bases. With 6 bases clipped from V and 6 bases from J, the junction kept 4 bases outside the gene matches. The CDR3 spans 12 residues. The CDR3 DNA reads as TGTGCCAGCAGAACGGGACAGAATGGCTACACCTTC. This encodes CASRTGQNGYTF.

This clone was detected once. This chain links TRBV18 with TRBJ1-5; weak D call: TRBD1 (6 bases). Germline V gives CDR1 KGHSH, CDR2 LQKENI. The V end was cut by 2 bases, the J end by 7 bases, with 12 bases between. This CDR3 has 14 amino acids. The CDR3 DNA sequence: TGTGCCAGCTCACCATCTACAGGGTTGCAGCCCCAGCATTTT. It codes for CASSPSTGLQPQHF. Full variable domain (outside the CDR3, taken from reference TRBV18 and TRBJ1-5): NAGVMQNPRHLVRRRGQEARLRCSPMKGHSHVYWYRQLPEEGLKFMVYLQKENIIDESGMPKERFSAEFPKEGPSILRIQQVVRGDSAAYFCASSPSTGLQPQHFGDGTRLSIL.

This chain joins TRBV5-6 and TRBJ1-2; D possibly corresponds to TRBD1 (5 bases). The CDR3 totals 15 residues. The germline V and J ends were trimmed by 4 bases and 2 bases, with 15 bases remaining between them. Germline lookup yields CDR1 SGHDT and CDR2 YYEEEE. The CDR3 coding sequence is TGTGCCAGCAGCCCAACGATAACAGGAAACTATGGCTACACCTTC. This gives the protein CASSPTITGNYGYTF.

The chain uses TRBV29-1 and TRBJ1-4, with 7 bases matching TRBD1. The CDR3 spans 13 residues. Germline CDR1 SQVTM, CDR2 ANQGSEA. The J segment lost 6 bases and the V segment lost 7 bases, leaving 8 bases of the junction unmatched. CDR3 protein: CSASDRRDEKLFF. The CDR3, as DNA: TGCAGCGCGTCGGACAGGAGGGATGAAAAACTGTTTTTT.

The chain couples TRBV7-9 to TRBJ2-2; weak D call: TRBD2 (5 bases). Trimming left V 5 bases short and J 0 bases short, with 7 bases between. The CDR3 contains 14 residues. Looked up from germline, CDR1 is SEHNR and CDR2 is FQNEAQ (reference sequence). Here the CDR3 reads CASSKDSNTGELFF. CDR3 sequence (DNA): TGTGCCAGCAGCAAGGACTCGAACACCGGGGAGCTGTTTTTT.

The V gene is TRBV19, the J gene TRBJ1-1; perhaps TRBD1 as D (6 bases). The CDR3 spans 13 residues. The V gene lost 2 bases and the J gene lost 5 bases, with 9 bases spanning the gap. Germline CDR1 is LNHDA and CDR2 is SQIVND (reference sequence). The CDR3 DNA reads as TGTGCCAGTAGTATAAAAAGGGGGACTGAAGCTTTCTTT. It translates to CASSIKRGTEAFF.

The chain uses TRBV9 and TRBJ2-5; the match to TRBD2 covers 9 bases. Trimming at V came to 1 base and at J to 5 bases, leaving 0 bases not matched to a gene. Germline assignment: CDR1 SGDLS and CDR2 YYNGEE. The CDR3 extends over 13 amino acids. The CDR3 loop reads CASSVTSGETQYF. The CDR3 region has the DNA TGTGCCAGCAGCGTAACTAGCGGGGAGACCCAGTACTTC.

The chain combines TRBV6-2 or TRBV6-3 with TRBJ1-5, with D possibly being TRBD1 (6 bases). V lost 3 bases and J 5 bases, leaving 11 bases between the germline ends. This CDR3 spans 14 amino acids. Per germline, CDR1 MNHEY and CDR2 SVGEGT. CDR3: CASSYLSGDQPQHF. Written as DNA, the CDR3 is TGTGCCAGCAGTTATTTGTCAGGGGATCAGCCCCAGCATTTT.

The chain is built from TRBV5-6 and TRBJ2-1; D is undetermined. V lost 1 base and J lost 5, with 4 bases in between. CDR3 size: 12 residues. In germline, CDR1 is SGHDT, CDR2 YYEEEE. CDR3 in DNA: TGTGCCAGCAGCTTGTTCGACAATGAGCAGTTCTTC. Amino acids: CASSLFDNEQFF.

The V call is TRBV10-3, the J call TRBJ1-2; the match to TRBD1 covers 7 bases. V shed 3 bases, J shed 4 bases, and the junction held 5 bases outside the gene matches. The CDR3 runs 14 residues. Germline CDR1 reads ENHRY; CDR2 reads SYGVKD. The CDR3 is CAISDIQGGYGYTF. Written as DNA, the CDR3 is TGTGCCATCAGTGATATCCAGGGGGGCTATGGCTACACCTTC.